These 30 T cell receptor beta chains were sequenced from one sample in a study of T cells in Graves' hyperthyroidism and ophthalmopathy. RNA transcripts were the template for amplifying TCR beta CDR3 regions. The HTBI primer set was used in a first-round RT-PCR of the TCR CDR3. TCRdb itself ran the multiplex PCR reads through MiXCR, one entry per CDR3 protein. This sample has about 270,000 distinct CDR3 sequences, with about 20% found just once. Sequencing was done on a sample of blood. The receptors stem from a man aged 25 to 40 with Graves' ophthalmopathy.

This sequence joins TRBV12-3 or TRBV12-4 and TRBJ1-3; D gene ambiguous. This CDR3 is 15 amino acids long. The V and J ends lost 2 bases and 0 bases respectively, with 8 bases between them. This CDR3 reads CASSLRSDSGNTIYF. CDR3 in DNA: TGTGCCAGCAGTTTACGGTCCGACTCTGGAAACACCATATATTTT.

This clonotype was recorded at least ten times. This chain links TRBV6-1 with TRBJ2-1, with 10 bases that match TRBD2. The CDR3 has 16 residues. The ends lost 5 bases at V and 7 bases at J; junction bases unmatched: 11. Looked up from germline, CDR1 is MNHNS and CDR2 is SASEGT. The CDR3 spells CASSPLIAGGGNEQFF. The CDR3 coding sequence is TGTGCCAGCAGTCCCCTAATAGCGGGAGGTGGTAATGAGCAGTTCTTC.

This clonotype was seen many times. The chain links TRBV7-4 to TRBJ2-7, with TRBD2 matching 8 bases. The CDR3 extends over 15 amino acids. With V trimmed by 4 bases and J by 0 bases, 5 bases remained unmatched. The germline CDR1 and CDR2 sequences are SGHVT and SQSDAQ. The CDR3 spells CASSSERESSYEQYF. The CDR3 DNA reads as TGTGCCAGCAGCTCCGAGCGGGAGAGCTCCTACGAGCAGTACTTC. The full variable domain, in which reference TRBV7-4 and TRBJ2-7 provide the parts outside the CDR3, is GAGVSQSPRYKVAKRGRDVALRCDSISGHVTLYWYRQTLGQGSEVLTYSQSDAQRDKSGRPSGRFSAERPERSVSTLKIQRTEQGDSAVYLCASSSERESSYEQYFGPGTRLTVT.

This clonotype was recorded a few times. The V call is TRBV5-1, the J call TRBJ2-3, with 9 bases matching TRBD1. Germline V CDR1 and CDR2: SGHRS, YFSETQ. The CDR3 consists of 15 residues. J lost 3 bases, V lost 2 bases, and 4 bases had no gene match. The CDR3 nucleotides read TGCGCCAGCAGCTTTCCGGGACAGGGAACAGATACGCAGTATTTT. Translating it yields CASSFPGQGTDTQYF.

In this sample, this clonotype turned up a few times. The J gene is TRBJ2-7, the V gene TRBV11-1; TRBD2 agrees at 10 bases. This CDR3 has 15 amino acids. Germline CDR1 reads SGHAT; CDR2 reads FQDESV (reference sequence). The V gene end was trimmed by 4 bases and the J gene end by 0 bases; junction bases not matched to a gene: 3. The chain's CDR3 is CASSSTSGFSYEQYF. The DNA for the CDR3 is TGTGCCAGCAGCTCGACTAGCGGGTTCTCCTACGAGCAGTACTTC. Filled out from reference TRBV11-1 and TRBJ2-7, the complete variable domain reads EAEVAQSPRYKITEKSQAVAFWCDPISGHATLYWYRQILGQGPELLVQFQDESVVDDSQLPKDRFSAERLKGVDSTLKIQPAELGDSAMYLCASSSTSGFSYEQYFGPGTRLTVT.

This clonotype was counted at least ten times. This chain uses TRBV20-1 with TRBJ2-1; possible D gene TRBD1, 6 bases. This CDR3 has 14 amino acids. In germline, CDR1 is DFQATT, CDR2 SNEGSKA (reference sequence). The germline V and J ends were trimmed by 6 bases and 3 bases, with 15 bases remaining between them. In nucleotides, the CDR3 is TGCAGTGCCACAACAGGGAGTGGCTACAATGAGCAGTTCTTC. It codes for CSATTGSGYNEQFF.

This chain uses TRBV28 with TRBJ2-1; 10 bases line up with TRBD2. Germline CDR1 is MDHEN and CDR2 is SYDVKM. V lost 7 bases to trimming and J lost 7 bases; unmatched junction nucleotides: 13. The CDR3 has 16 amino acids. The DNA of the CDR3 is TGTGCCAGCACGAAGCGGGAGGGCCATTTTGTGAATGAGCAGTTCTTC. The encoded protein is CASTKREGHFVNEQFF. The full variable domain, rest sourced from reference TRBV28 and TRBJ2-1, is DVKVTQSSRYLVKRTGEKVFLECVQDMDHENMFWYRQDPGLGLRLIYFSYDVKMKEKGDIPEGYSVSREKKERFSLILESASTNQTSMYLCASTKREGHFVNEQFFGPGTRLTVL.

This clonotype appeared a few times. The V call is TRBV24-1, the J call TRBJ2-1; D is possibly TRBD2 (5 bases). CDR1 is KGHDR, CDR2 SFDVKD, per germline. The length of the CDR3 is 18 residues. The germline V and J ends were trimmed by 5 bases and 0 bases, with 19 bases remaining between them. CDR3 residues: CATSAISAGLSSYNEQFF. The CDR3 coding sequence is TGTGCCACCAGTGCGATTTCGGCGGGTCTGAGCTCCTACAATGAGCAGTTCTTC.

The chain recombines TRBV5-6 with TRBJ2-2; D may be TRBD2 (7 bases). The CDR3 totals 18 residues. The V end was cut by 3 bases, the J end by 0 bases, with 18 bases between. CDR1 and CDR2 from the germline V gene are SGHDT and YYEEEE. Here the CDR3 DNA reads TGTGCCAGCAGCTGGGGGGGGGGCCGACGAGCGAACACCGGGGAGCTGTTTTTT. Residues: CASSWGGGRRANTGELFF.

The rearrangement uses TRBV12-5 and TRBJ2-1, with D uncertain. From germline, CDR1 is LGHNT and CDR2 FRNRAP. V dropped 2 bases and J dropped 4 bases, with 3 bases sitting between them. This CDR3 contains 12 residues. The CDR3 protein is CASGLFYNEQFF. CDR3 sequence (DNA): TGTGCTAGTGGTTTGTTTTACAATGAGCAGTTCTTC.

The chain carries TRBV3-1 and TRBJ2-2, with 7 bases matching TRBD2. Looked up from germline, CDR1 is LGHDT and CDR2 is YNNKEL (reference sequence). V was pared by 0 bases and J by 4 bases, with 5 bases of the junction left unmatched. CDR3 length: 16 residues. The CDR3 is CASSQEGGSITGELFF. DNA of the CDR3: TGTGCCAGCAGCCAAGAGGGCGGGAGTATCACCGGGGAGCTGTTTTTT.

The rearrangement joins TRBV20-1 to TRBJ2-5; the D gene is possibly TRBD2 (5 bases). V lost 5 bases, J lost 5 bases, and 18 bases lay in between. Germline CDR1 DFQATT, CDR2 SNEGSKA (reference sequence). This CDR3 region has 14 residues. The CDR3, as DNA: TGCAGTGCTGGTTTAAGAGAGGGCCTCGAGACCCAGTACTTC. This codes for CSAGLREGLETQYF.

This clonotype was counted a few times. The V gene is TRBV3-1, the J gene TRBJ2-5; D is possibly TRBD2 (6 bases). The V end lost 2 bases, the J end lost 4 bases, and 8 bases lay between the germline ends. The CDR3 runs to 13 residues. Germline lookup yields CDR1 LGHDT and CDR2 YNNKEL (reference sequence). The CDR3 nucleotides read TGTGCCAGCAGCCAACGGGGGAGAGAGACCCAGTACTTC. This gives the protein CASSQRGRETQYF.

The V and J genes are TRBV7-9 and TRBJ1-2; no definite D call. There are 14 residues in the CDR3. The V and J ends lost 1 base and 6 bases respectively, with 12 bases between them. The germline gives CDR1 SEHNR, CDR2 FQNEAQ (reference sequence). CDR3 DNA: TGTGCCAGCAGCTTAGGGAGAGCCCTACATGGCTACACCTTC. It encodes CASSLGRALHGYTF.

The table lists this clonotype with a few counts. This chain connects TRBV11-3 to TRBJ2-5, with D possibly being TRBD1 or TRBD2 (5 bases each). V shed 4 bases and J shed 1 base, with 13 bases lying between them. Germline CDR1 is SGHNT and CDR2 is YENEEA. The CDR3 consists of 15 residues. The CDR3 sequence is CASSSTGTRQETQYF. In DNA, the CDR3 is TGTGCCAGCAGCTCCACCGGGACCCGCCAAGAGACCCAGTACTTC. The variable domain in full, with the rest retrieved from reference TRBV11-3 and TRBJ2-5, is EAGVVQSPRYKIIEKKQPVAFWCNPISGHNTLYWYLQNLGQGPELLIRYENEEAVDDSQLPKDRFSAERLKGVDSTLKIQPAELGDSAVYLCASSSTGTRQETQYFGPGTRLLVL.

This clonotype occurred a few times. For the CDR3, the DNA is TGTGCCAGCAGTTTAACCTCAGGGCTCTCCTACGAGCAGTACTTC. This gives the protein CASSLTSGLSYEQYF. The rearrangement links TRBV28 to TRBJ2-7; the D gene is possibly TRBD1 (5 bases). V was pared by 2 bases and J by 0 bases, with 11 bases between. The CDR3 extends over 15 amino acids. In germline, CDR1 is MDHEN, CDR2 SYDVKM.

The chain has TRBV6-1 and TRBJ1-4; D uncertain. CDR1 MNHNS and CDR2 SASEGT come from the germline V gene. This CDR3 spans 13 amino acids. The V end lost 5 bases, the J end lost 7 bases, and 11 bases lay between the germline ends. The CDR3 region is CASSSPLREKLFF. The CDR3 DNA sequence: TGTGCCAGCAGTAGCCCACTACGTGAAAAACTGTTTTTT.

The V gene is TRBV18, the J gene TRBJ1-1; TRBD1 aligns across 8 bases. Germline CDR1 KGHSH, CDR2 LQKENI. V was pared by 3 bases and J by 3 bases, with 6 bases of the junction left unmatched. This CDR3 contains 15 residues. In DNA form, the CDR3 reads TGTGCCAGCTCACCTCCAAGGACAGGGTACACTGAAGCTTTCTTT. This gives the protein CASSPPRTGYTEAFF.

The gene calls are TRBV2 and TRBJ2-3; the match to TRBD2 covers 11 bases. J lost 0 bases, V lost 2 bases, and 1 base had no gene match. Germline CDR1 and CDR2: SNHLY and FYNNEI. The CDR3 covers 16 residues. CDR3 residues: CASSEPSGRSTDTQYF. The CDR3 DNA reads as TGTGCCAGCAGTGAACCTAGCGGGAGGAGCACAGATACGCAGTATTTT.

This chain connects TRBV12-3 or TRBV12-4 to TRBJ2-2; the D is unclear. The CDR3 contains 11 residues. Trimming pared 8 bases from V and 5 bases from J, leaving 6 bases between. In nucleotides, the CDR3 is TGTGCCAGCCAAGTGACCGGGGAGCTGTTTTTT. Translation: CASQVTGELFF.

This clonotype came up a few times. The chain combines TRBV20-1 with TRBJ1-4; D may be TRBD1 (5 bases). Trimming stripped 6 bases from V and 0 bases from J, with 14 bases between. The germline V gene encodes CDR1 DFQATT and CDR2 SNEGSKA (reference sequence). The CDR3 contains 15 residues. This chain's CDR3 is CSAGQGGATNEKLFF. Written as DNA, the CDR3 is TGCAGTGCCGGCCAGGGAGGAGCAACTAATGAAAAACTGTTTTTT.

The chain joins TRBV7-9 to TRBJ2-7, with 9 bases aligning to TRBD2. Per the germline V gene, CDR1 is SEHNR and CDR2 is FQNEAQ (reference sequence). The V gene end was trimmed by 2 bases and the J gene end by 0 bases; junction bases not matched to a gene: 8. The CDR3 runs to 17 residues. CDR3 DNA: TGTGCCAGCAGCTTATCTCTTAGCGGGAGATACTCCTACGAGCAGTACTTC. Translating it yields CASSLSLSGRYSYEQYF.

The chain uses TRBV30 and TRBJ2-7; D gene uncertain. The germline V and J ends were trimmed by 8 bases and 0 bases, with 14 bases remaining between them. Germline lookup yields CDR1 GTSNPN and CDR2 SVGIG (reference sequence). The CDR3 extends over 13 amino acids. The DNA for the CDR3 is TGTGCCGTCCTGTATCCTAACTCCTACGAGCAGTACTTC. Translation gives CAVLYPNSYEQYF.

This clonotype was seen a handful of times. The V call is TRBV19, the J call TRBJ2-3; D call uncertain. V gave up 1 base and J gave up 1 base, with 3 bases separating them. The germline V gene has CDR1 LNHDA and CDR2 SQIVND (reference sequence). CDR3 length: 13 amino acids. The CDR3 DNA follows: TGTGCCAGTAGTATAGGACGCACAGATACGCAGTATTTT. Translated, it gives CASSIGRTDTQYF.

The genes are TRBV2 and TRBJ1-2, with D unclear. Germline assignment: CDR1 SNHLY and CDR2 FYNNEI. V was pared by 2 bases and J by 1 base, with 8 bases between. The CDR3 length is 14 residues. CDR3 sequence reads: CASSERQINYGYTF. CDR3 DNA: TGTGCCAGCAGTGAACGTCAGATTAACTATGGCTACACCTTC.

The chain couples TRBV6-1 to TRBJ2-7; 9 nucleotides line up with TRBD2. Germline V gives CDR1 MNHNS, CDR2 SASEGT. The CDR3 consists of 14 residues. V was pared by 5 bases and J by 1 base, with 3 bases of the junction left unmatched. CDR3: CASSRLAGSYEQYF. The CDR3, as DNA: TGTGCCAGCAGTAGGCTAGCGGGATCCTACGAGCAGTACTTC.

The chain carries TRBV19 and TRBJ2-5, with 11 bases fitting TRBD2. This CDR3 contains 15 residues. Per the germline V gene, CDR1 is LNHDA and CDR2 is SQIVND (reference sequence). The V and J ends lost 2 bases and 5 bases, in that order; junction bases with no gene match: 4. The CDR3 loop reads CASSIRIAGGETQYF. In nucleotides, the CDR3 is TGTGCCAGTAGTATACGGATAGCGGGAGGGGAGACCCAGTACTTC.

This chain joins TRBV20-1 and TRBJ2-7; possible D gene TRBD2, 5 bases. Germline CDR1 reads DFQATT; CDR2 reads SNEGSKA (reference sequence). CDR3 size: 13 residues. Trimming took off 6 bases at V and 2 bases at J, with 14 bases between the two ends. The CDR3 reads CSAQTGKAYEQYF. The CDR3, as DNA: TGCAGTGCCCAGACCGGGAAGGCCTACGAGCAGTACTTC.

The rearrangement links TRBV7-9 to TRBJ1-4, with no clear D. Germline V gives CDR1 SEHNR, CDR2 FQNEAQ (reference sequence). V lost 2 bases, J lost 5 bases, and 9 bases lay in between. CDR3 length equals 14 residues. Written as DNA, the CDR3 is TGTGCCAGCAGCTTATTCGGAGAAAATGAAAAACTGTTTTTT. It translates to CASSLFGENEKLFF.

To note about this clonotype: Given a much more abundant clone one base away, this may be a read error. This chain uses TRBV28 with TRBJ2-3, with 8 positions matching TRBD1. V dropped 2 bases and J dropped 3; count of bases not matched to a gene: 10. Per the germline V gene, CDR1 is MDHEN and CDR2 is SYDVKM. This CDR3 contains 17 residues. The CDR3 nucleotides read TGTGCCAGCAGTTTAAGGGGACAGGCGACCTCAACAGATACGCAGTATTTT. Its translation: CASSLRGQATSTDTQYF.